Each of the 21 T cell receptor beta chains below was sequenced from the same sample in a study of CD8+CD57+ T cells in acquired aplastic anemia. The template for TCR beta VDJ and CDR3 sequence profiling was genomic DNA. MiXCR, run by TCRdb on the reads, gives a single entry per CDR3 protein. The sample holds 150,000 or so distinct CDR3 sequences, about 48% seen once. Only patients with CD8+CD57+ cell expansion on flow cytometry were chosen for sequencing. Sequenced sample: sorted CD4+, CD8+, or CD8+CD57+ T cells (not recorded which) from PBMCs. These receptor sequences come from a human donor with aplastic anemia.

Concerning this clonotype: This CDR3 fails to terminate in the conserved phenylalanine or tryptophan, so it likely reflects a read error. CDR3 in amino acids: CASSWGQGFQPQHS. CDR3 DNA sequence: TGTGCCAGTAGTTGGGGGCAGGGATTTCAGCCCCAGCATTCT. This chain links TRBV19 with TRBJ1-5, with D tentatively TRBD1 (6 bases). Germline V gene data show CDR1 as LNHDA and CDR2 as SQIVND (reference sequence). V was cut by 5 bases and J by 6 bases, with 14 bases left in between. The CDR3 covers 14 residues.

V and J are TRBV19 and TRBJ2-7, with D perhaps matching TRBD1 (5 bases). The CDR3 covers 11 residues. Germline V lookup: CDR1 LNHDA, CDR2 SQIVND (reference sequence). Trimming pared 10 bases from V and 4 bases from J, leaving 11 bases between. The CDR3 spells CATRVRYEQYF. CDR3 nucleotide sequence: TGTGCCACCAGGGTTAGGTACGAGCAGTACTTC.

This clonotype showed up many times. The rearrangement uses TRBV6-1 and TRBJ2-7, with D possibly matching TRBD2 (6 bases). The CDR3 is made up of 13 amino acids. Per germline, CDR1 MNHNS and CDR2 SASEGT. V lost 7 bases, J lost 0 bases, and 10 bases lay in between. CDR3 bases: TGTGCCAGCACGCGCGGGGACTCCTACGAGCAGTACTTC. This gives the protein CASTRGDSYEQYF.

The V gene is TRBV24-1, the J gene TRBJ2-5, with D possibly being TRBD1 (5 bases). CDR1 is KGHDR, CDR2 SFDVKD, per germline. V was cut by 3 bases and J by 2 bases, with 9 bases left in between. The CDR3 is 14 amino acids. The CDR3 loop is CATSDHRRQETQYF. The CDR3 DNA is TGTGCCACCAGTGATCACAGGAGACAAGAGACCCAGTACTTC.

The sample holds a few counts of this clonotype. This may arise from a read error, as a much more abundant clone is one base away. This chain joins TRBV12-3 or TRBV12-4 and TRBJ2-2; D not certain. The CDR3 spans 12 residues. V dropped 5 bases and J dropped 6 bases, with 7 bases sitting between them. DNA for the CDR3: TGTGCCAGCAGTCTTCCGTCCGGGGAGCTGTTTTTT. Residues: CASSLPSGELFF.

As for this clonotype: A much larger clone differs by one base, so this may be a read error. The chain carries TRBV6-1 and TRBJ1-1, with D possibly matching TRBD1 (5 bases). The V and J ends lost 8 bases and 8 bases respectively, with 18 bases between them. Per germline, CDR1 MNHNS and CDR2 SASEGT. The CDR3 has 13 residues. CDR3 sequence reads: CASEDRGPVEAFF. CDR3 DNA: TGTGCCAGCGAAGACAGAGGACCAGTCGAAGCTTTCTTT.

This clonotype was recorded many times. This chain connects TRBV9 to TRBJ2-3, with D tentatively TRBD1 or TRBD2 (6 bases each). The CDR3 consists of 14 residues. Germline CDR1 reads SGDLS; CDR2 reads YYNGEE. Trimming stripped 4 bases from V and 4 bases from J, with 13 bases between. The CDR3: CASSIPGEADTQYF. CDR3 DNA: TGTGCCAGCAGCATCCCAGGGGAGGCAGATACGCAGTATTTT.

The sample holds a few counts of this clonotype. This rearrangement joins TRBV10-3 to TRBJ2-7; weak D call: TRBD2 (5 bases). This CDR3 contains 14 residues. V was trimmed by 2 bases and J by 3 bases, leaving 11 bases between them. In germline, CDR1 is ENHRY, CDR2 SYGVKD. DNA for the CDR3: TGTGCCATCAGTGAGGGGAACGGGATCTACGAGCAGTACTTC. Translation gives CAISEGNGIYEQYF.

The chain uses TRBV29-1 and TRBJ1-1; no reliable D call. V shed 3 bases and J shed 9 bases, with 11 bases lying between them. This CDR3 has 11 residues. CDR1 is SQVTM, CDR2 ANQGSEA, per germline. CDR3 nucleotide sequence: TGCAGCGTTGAGGTACACGTTAAAGCTTTCTTT. Translation gives CSVEVHVKAFF.

The chain uses TRBV7-9 and TRBJ1-3, with D possibly being TRBD1 (5 bases). Germline V gene data show CDR1 as SEHNR and CDR2 as FQNEAQ (reference sequence). V was clipped by 7 bases and J by 2 bases, with 12 bases between them. The length of the CDR3 is 14 residues. This CDR3 reads CASTPGVPGNTIYF. Here the CDR3 DNA reads TGTGCCAGCACCCCGGGGGTCCCTGGAAACACCATATATTTT.

The chain employs TRBV27 and TRBJ1-2, with TRBD1 matching 8 bases. J gave up 8 bases and V 7 bases, and 3 bases lay outside the gene matches. Germline-derived CDR1 and CDR2 are MNHEY and SMNVEV (reference sequence). CDR3 length equals 11 residues. The CDR3 DNA reads as TGTGCCAGCATAGACAGGGGAGGCTACACCTTC. It translates to CASIDRGGYTF.

J is TRBJ2-7 and V is TRBV2; 8 bases are shared with TRBD1. The CDR3 extends over 15 amino acids. V lost 6 bases to trimming and J lost 3 bases; unmatched junction nucleotides: 10. Germline CDR1 SNHLY, CDR2 FYNNEI. The CDR3 here is CASRRTGQEGYEQYF. CDR3 bases: TGTGCCAGCAGAAGAACGGGACAGGAGGGCTACGAGCAGTACTTC. The variable domain in full, with the rest retrieved from reference TRBV2 and TRBJ2-7, is EPEVTQTPSHQVTQMGQEVILRCVPISNHLYFYWYRQILGQKVEFLVSFYNNEISEKSEIFDDQFSVERPDGSNFTLKIRSTKLEDSAMYFCASRRTGQEGYEQYFGPGTRLTVT.

This clonotype was recorded at least ten times. The chain joins TRBV5-1 to TRBJ1-1; D gene uncertain. Trimming removed 1 base at V and 2 bases at J, with 9 bases between. This CDR3 is 14 amino acids long. CDR1 and CDR2 (germline): SGHRS, YFSETQ. CDR3: CASSLPTDNTEAFF. The DNA of the CDR3 is TGCGCCAGCAGCTTGCCCACTGACAACACTGAAGCTTTCTTT.

The chain has TRBV6-1 and TRBJ2-1; perhaps TRBD2 as D (5 bases). The CDR3 covers 13 residues. V was shortened by 3 bases and J by 10 bases, with 13 bases between the two germline ends. Germline V gene lookup returns CDR1 MNHNS and CDR2 SASEGT. CDR3 nucleotide sequence: TGTGCCAGCAGTGACGGAGGCAATTACGAGCAGTTCTTC. Amino acids: CASSDGGNYEQFF.

V usage is TRBV27 and J usage is TRBJ1-3; D gene uncertain. Trimming removed 5 bases from V and 0 bases from J, with 11 bases in between. From germline, CDR1 is MNHEY and CDR2 SMNVEV (reference sequence). This CDR3 is 15 amino acids long. The CDR3: CASSPLGSSGNTIYF. The CDR3 DNA reads as TGTGCCAGCAGTCCCCTGGGGAGCTCTGGAAACACCATATATTTT.

The V call is TRBV9, the J call TRBJ1-6, with D perhaps matching TRBD1 (6 bases). The V gene's germline CDR1 is SGDLS and CDR2 YYNGEE. The ends were cut back, 2 bases at V and 14 bases at J, with 11 bases in the middle. The length of the CDR3 is 12 residues. CDR3 sequence (DNA): TGTGCCAGCAGCGTCCAGGGGTCCTCCCTCCACTTT. This encodes CASSVQGSSLHF.

As concerns this clonotype: A read error may be the cause here, since a much bigger clone is one base away. The chain is built from TRBV30 and TRBJ2-7; no firm D call. Germline lookup yields CDR1 GTSNPN and CDR2 SVGIG (reference sequence). The CDR3 is 15 amino acids. Trimming shortened V by 0 bases and J by 1 base, and 13 bases separated the two germline ends. CDR3 amino acids: CAWSVRLVRSYEQYF. In nucleotides, the CDR3 is TGTGCCTGGAGTGTACGGCTAGTGCGATCCTACGAGCAGTACTTC.

The sample holds a few counts of this clonotype. The chain recombines TRBV27 with TRBJ2-2, with D perhaps matching TRBD1 (5 bases). This CDR3 has 15 amino acids. Germline assignment: CDR1 MNHEY and CDR2 SMNVEV (reference sequence). Trimming took off 3 bases at V and 7 bases at J, with 15 bases between the two ends. CDR3 protein: CASSFLGRADGELFF. The CDR3 DNA reads as TGTGCCAGCAGTTTTTTGGGCAGGGCCGACGGGGAGCTGTTTTTT.

This clonotype was seen only a few times. It may be a read error: a sequence one base away is much more abundant. The CDR3 reads CASRKMASSYSEQFF. CDR3 in DNA: TGTGCCAGTAGAAAGATGGCGAGCTCCTACAGTGAGCAGTTCTTC. The rearrangement links TRBV19 to TRBJ2-1; D unresolved. CDR3 length: 15 residues. CDR1 and CDR2 from the germline V gene are LNHDA and SQIVND (reference sequence).

The chain has TRBV10-3 and TRBJ2-3, with 9 bases fitting TRBD1. This CDR3 is built from 16 residues. Trimming cost V 4 bases and J 2 bases; bases outside gene matches: 7. CDR1 and CDR2 (germline): ENHRY, SYGVKD. The CDR3 region is CAISGPGQGFTDTQYF. For the CDR3, the DNA is TGTGCCATCAGTGGACCGGGACAGGGTTTCACAGATACGCAGTATTTT.

J is TRBJ1-4 and V is TRBV20-1; TRBD1 aligns across 9 bases. Germline values: CDR1 DFQATT, CDR2 SNEGSKA (reference sequence). The CDR3 totals 16 residues. Germline trimming cut 3 bases from V and 2 bases from J; bases unmatched to any gene: 7. The CDR3 sequence is CSARYTTGGTNEKLFF. For the CDR3, the DNA is TGCAGTGCTAGGTACACCACAGGGGGCACTAATGAAAAACTGTTTTTT.